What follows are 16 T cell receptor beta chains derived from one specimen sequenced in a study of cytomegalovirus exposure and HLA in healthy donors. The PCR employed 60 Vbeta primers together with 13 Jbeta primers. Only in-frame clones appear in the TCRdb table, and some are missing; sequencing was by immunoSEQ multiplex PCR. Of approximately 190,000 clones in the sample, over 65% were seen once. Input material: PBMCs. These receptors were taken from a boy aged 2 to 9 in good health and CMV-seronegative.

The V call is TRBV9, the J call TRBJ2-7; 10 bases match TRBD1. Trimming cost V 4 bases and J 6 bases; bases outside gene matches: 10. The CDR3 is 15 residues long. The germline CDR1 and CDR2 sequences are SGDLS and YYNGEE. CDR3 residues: CASSYGQGGSGEQYF. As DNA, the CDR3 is TGTGCCAGCAGCTATGGACAGGGGGGATCTGGCGAGCAGTACTTC.

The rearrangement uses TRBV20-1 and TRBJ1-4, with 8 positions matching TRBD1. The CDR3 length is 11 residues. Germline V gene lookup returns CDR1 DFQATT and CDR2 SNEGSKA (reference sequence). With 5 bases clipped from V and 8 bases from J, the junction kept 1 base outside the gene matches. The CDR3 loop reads CSARQGEKLFF. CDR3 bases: TGCAGTGCTCGACAGGGGGAAAAACTGTTTTTT.

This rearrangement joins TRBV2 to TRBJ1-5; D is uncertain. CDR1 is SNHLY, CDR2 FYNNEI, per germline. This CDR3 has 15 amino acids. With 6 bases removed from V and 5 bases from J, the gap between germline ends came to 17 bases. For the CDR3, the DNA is TGTGCCAGCAGAGGCGGCTTAGGCCGGGATCAGCCCCAGCATTTT. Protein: CASRGGLGRDQPQHF.

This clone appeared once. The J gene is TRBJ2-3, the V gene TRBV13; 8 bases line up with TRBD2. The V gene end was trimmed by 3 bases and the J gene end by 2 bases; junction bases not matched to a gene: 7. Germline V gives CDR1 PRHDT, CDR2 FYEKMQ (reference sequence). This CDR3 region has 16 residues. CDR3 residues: CASSFGSGGFTDTQYF. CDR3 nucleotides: TGTGCCAGCAGCTTCGGAAGCGGGGGCTTCACAGATACGCAGTATTTT. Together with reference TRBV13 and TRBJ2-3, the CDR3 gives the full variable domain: AAGVIQSPRHLIKEKRETATLKCYPIPRHDTVYWYQQGPGQDPQFLISFYEKMQSDKGSIPDRFSAQQFSDYHSELNMSSLELGDSALYFCASSFGSGGFTDTQYFGPGTRLTVL.

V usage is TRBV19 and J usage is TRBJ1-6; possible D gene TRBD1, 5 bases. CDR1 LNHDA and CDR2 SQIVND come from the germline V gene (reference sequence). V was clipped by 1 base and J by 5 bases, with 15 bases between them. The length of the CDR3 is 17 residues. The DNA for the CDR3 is TGTGCCAGTAGTATAGTCCCTCTAACAGGACATAATTCACCCCTCCACTTT. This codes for CASSIVPLTGHNSPLHF.

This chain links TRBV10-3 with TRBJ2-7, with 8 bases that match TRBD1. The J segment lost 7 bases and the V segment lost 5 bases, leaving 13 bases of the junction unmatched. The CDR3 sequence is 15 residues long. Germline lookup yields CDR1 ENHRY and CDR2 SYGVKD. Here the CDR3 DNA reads TGTGCCATCAGTCCGAAGGGACAGGAAATTCGGGAGCAGTACTTC. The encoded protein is CAISPKGQEIREQYF.

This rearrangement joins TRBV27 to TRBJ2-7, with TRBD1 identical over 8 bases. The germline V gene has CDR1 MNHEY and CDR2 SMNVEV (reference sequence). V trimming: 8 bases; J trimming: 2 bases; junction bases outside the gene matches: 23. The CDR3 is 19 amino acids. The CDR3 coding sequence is TGTGCCAGCGCCCAATCCGGCGGGTCCAGGGGGCCCCCCGCCTACGAGCAGTACTTC. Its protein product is CASAQSGGSRGPPAYEQYF.

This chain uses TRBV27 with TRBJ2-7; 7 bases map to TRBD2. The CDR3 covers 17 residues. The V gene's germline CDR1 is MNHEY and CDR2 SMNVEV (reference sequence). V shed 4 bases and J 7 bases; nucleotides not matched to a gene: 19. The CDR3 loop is CASSSLTSLSDLREQYF. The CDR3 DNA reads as TGTGCCAGCAGTTCCCTGACTAGCTTGTCAGATTTGCGGGAGCAGTACTTC.

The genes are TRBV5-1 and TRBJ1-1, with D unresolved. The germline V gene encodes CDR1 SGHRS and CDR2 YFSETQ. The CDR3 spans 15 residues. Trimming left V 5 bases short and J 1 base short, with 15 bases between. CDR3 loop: CASSQLEGGNTEAFF. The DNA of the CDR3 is TGCGCCAGCAGTCAATTAGAGGGAGGGAACACTGAAGCTTTCTTT.

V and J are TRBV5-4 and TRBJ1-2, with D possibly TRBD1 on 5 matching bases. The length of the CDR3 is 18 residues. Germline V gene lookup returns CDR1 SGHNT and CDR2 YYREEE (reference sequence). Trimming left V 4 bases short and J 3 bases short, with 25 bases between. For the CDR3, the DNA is TGTGCCAGCAGCGGCCCCACTCTACTGGGGGGAGCTGACTATGGCTACACCTTC. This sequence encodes CASSGPTLLGGADYGYTF. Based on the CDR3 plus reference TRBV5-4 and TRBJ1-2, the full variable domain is ETGVTQSPTHLIKTRGQQVTLRCSSQSGHNTVSWYQQALGQGPQFIFQYYREEENGRGNFPPRFSGLQFPNYSSELNVNALELDDSALYLCASSGPTLLGGADYGYTFGSGTRLTVV.

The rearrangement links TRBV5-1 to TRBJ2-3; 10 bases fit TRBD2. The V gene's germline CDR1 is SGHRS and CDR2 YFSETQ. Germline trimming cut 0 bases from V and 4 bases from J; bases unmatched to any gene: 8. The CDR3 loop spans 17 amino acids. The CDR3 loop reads CASSLDPQGTSADTQYF. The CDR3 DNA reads TGCGCCAGCAGCTTGGATCCACAGGGGACTAGCGCAGATACGCAGTATTTT.

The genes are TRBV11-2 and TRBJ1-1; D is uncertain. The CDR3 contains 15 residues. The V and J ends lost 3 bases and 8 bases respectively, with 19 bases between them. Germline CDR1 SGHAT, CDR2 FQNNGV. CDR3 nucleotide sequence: TGTGCCAGCAGCTTCAGATTAGTAAGGACTGCCGAAGCTTTCTTT. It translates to CASSFRLVRTAEAFF.

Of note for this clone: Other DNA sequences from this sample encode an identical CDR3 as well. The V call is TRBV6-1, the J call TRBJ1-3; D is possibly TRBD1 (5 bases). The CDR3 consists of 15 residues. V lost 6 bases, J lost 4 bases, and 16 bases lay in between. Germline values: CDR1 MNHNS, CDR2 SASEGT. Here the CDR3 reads CASSAKQAGGNTIYF. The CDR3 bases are TGTGCCAGCAGCGCTAAACAAGCAGGGGGAAACACCATATATTTT.

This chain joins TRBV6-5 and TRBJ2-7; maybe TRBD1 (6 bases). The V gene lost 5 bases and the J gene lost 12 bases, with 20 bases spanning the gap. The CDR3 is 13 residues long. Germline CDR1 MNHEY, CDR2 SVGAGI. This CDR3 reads CASSTPGQLVPYF. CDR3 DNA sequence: TGTGCCAGCAGTACGCCCGGACAGCTGGTTCCGTACTTC.

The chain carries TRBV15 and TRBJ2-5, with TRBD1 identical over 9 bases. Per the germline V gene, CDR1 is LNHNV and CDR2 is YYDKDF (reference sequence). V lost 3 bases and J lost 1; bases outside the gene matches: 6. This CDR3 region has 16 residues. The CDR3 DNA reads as TGTGCCACCAGCAGGGGGCCGGACAGGGGCCAAGAGACCCAGTACTTC. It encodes CATSRGPDRGQETQYF. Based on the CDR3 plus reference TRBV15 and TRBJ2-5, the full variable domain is DAMVIQNPRYQVTQFGKPVTLSCSQTLNHNVMYWYQQKSSQAPKLLFHYYDKDFNNEADTPDNFQSRRPNTSFCFLDIRSPGLGDTAMYLCATSRGPDRGQETQYFGPGTRLLVL.

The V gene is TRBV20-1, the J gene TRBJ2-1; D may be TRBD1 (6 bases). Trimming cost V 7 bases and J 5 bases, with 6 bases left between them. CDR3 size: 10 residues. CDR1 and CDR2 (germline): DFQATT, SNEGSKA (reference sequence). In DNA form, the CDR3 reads TGCAGTGAGGGGGACAATGAGCAGTTCTTC. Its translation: CSEGDNEQFF.